This T cell receptor beta chain appears in the sequencing data of a study of T cell changes during pregnancy in multiple sclerosis. Only one count was recorded for this clone. V lost 6 bases, J lost 3 bases, and 18 bases lay in between. CDR1 is LNHDA and CDR2 is SQIVND in the germline V gene (reference sequence). The length of the CDR3 is 15 residues. Sequenced by immunoSEQ multiplex PCR; TCRdb stores in-frame clones only, minus some. The table lists about 100,000 clones, about 92% of them singletons. The receptor was isolated from a female donor with multiple sclerosis, enrolled in a pregnancy study. The sample here was peripheral blood, taken after pregnancy. The V gene is TRBV19, the J gene TRBJ2-7; no clear D. CDR3 in amino acids: CASRLEPIGYYEQYF. The CDR3 nucleotides are TGTGCCAGTAGGCTAGAGCCTATCGGATACTACGAGCAGTACTTC.